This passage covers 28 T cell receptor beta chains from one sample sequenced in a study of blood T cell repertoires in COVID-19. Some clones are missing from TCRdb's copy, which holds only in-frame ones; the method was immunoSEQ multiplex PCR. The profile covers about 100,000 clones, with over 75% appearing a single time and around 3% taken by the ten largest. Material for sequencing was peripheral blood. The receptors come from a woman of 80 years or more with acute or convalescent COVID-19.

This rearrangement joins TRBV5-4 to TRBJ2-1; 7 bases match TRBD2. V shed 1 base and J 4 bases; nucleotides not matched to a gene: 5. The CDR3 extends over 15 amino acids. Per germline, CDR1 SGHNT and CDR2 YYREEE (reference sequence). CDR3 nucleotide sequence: TGTGCCAGCAGCTTGATCGGGGGGAAATACAATGAGCAGTTCTTC. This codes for CASSLIGGKYNEQFF. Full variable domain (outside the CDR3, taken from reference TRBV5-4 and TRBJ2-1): ETGVTQSPTHLIKTRGQQVTLRCSSQSGHNTVSWYQQALGQGPQFIFQYYREEENGRGNFPPRFSGLQFPNYSSELNVNALELDDSALYLCASSLIGGKYNEQFFGPGTRLTVL.

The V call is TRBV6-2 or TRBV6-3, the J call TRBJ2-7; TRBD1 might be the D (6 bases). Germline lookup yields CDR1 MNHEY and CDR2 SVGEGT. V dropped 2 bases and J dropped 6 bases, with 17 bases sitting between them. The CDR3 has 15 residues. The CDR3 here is CASSYQLLQGGEQYF. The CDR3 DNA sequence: TGTGCCAGCAGTTACCAACTCCTACAGGGCGGCGAGCAGTACTTC.

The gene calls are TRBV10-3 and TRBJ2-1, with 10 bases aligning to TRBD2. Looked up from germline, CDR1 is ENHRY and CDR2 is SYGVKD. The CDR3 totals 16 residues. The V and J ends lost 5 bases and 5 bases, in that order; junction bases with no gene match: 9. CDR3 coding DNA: TGTGCCATCAGTTACGCCGGGACTAGCGACGACAATGAGCAGTTCTTC. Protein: CAISYAGTSDDNEQFF.

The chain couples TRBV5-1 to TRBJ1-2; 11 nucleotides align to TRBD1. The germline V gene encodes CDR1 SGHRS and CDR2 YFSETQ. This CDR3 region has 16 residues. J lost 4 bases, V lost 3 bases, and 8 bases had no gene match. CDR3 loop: CASSSSSGTGGYGYTF. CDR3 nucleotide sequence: TGCGCCAGCAGCTCATCATCCGGGACAGGGGGCTATGGCTACACCTTC.

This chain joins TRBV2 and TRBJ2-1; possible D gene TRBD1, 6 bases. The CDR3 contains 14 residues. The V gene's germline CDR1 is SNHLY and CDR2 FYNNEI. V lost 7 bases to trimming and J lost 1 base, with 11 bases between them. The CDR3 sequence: CASTGGYSYNEQFF. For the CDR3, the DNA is TGTGCCAGCACTGGGGGCTATTCCTACAATGAGCAGTTCTTC. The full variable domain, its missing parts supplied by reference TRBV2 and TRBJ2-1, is EPEVTQTPSHQVTQMGQEVILRCVPISNHLYFYWYRQILGQKVEFLVSFYNNEISEKSEIFDDQFSVERPDGSNFTLKIRSTKLEDSAMYFCASTGGYSYNEQFFGPGTRLTVL.

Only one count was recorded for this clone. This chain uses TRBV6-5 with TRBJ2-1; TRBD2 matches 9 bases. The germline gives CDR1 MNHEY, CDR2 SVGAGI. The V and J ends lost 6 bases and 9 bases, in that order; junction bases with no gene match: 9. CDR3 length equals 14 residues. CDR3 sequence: CASSGVAGVVEQFF. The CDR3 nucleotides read TGTGCCAGCAGCGGCGTAGCGGGAGTCGTTGAGCAGTTCTTC.

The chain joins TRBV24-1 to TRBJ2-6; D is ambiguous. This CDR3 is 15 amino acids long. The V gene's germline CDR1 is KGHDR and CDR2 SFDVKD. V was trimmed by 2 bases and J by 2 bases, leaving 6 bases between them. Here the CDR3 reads CATSDSRTGANVLTF. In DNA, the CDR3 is TGTGCCACCAGTGATTCGCGGACTGGGGCCAACGTCCTGACTTTC.

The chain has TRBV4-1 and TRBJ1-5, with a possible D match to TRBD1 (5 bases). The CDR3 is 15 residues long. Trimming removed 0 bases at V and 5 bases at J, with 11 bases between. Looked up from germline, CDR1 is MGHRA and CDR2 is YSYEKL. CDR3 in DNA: TGCGCCAGCAGCCAAGACCGGGACTTCGATCAGCCCCAGCATTTT. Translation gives CASSQDRDFDQPQHF.

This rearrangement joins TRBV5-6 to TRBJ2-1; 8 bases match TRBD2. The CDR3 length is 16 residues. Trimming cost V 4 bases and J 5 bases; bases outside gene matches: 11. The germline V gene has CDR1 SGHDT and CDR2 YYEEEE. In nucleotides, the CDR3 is TGTGCCAGCAGCCCCCTCGGGAGGGGCCCCCACAATGAGCAGTTCTTC. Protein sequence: CASSPLGRGPHNEQFF.

CDR3: CASSYLGAPTDTQYF. As DNA, the CDR3 is TGTGCCAGCAGTTACTTGGGGGCTCCCACAGATACGCAGTATTTT. V gene TRBV6-2 or TRBV6-3 combines with J gene TRBJ2-3; tentatively, D is TRBD1 (6 bases). Germline lookup yields CDR1 MNHEY and CDR2 SVGEGT. V lost 1 base and J lost 2, with 10 bases in between. The CDR3 consists of 15 residues.

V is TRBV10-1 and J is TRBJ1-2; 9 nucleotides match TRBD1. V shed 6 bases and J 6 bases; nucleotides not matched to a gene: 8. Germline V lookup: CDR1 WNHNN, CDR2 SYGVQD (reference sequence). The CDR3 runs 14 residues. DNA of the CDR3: TGCGCCAGCAGAGACCGGGACAGGGATGATGGCTACACCTTC. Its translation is CASRDRDRDDGYTF.

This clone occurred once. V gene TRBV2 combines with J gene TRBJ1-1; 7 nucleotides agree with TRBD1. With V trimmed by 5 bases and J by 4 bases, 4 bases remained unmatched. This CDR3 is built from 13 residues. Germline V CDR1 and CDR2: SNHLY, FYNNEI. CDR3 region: CASSMTGPTEAFF. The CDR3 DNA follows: TGTGCCAGCAGTATGACAGGGCCCACTGAAGCTTTCTTT.

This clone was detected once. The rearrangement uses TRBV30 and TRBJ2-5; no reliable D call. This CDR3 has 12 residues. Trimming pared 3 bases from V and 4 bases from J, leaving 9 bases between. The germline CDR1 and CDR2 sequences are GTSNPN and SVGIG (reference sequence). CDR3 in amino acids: CAWSAYRETQYF. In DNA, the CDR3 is TGTGCCTGGAGCGCCTACCGAGAGACCCAGTACTTC.

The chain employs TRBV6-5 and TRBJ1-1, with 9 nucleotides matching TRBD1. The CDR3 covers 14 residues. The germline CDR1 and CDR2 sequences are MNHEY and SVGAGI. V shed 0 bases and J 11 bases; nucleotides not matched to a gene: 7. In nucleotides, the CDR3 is TGTGCCAGCAGTTACTCGGACAGGGGAGAGGGTGCTTTCTTT. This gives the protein CASSYSDRGEGAFF.

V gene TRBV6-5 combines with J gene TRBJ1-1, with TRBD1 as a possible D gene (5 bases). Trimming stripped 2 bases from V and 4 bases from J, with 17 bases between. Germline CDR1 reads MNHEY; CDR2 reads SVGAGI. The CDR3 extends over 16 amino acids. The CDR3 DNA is TGTGCCAGCAGTTACAGCTCCGGGGGGACGGTCACTGAAGCTTTCTTT. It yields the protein CASSYSSGGTVTEAFF.

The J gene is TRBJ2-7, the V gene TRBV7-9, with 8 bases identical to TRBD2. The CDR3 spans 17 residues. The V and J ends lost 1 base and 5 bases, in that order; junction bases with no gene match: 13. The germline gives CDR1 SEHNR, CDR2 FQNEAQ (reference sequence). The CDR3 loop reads CASSLEGGTSPTHEQYF. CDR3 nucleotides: TGTGCCAGCAGCTTAGAAGGGGGGACTAGTCCAACCCACGAGCAGTACTTC.

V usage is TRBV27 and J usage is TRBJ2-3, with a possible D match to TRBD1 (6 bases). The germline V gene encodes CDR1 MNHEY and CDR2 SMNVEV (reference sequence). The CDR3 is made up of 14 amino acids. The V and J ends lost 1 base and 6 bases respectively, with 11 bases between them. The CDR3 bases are TGTGCCAGCAGTTTATTGGGGGCTGGTGATACGCAGTATTTT. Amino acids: CASSLLGAGDTQYF.

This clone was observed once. In nucleotides, the CDR3 is TGTGCCAGTAGTATGGTTAGCGGGGGTATCACCGGGGAGCTGTTTTTT. Its translation is CASSMVSGGITGELFF. The chain carries TRBV19 and TRBJ2-2; 9 bases align to TRBD2. The germline CDR1 and CDR2 sequences are LNHDA and SQIVND (reference sequence). Trimming cost V 3 bases and J 4 bases; bases outside gene matches: 6. The CDR3 is made up of 16 amino acids.

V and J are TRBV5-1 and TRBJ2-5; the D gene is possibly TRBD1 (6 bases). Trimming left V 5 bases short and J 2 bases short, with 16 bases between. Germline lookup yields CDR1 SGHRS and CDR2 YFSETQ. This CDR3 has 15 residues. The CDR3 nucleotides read TGCGCCAGCAGTTTCACTCCGGGACAACAAGAGACCCAGTACTTC. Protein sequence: CASSFTPGQQETQYF.

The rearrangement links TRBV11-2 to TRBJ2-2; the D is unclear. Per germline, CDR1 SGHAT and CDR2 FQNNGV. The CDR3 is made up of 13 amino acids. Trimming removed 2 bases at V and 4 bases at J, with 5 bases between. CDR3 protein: CASSLLGTGELFF. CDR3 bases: TGTGCCAGCAGCTTACTAGGCACCGGGGAGCTGTTTTTT.

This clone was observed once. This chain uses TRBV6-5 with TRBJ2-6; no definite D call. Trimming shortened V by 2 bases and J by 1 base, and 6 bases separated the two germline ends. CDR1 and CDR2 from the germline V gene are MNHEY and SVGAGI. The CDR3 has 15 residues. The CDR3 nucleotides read TGTGCCAGCAGTTACACTTTATCTGGGGCCAACGTCCTGACTTTC. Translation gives CASSYTLSGANVLTF.

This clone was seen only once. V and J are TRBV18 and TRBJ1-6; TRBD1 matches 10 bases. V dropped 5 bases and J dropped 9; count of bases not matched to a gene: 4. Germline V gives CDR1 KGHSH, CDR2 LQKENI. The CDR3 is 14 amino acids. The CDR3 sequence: CASSGDRGVSPLHF. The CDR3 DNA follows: TGTGCCAGCTCAGGGGACAGGGGTGTTTCACCCCTCCACTTT.

In nucleotides, the CDR3 is TGTGCCAGTAGGGCGGGCGGCAACCAAGAGACCCAGTACTTC. Its protein product is CASRAGGNQETQYF. The chain employs TRBV19 and TRBJ2-5, with D perhaps TRBD2 (5 bases). Germline values: CDR1 LNHDA, CDR2 SQIVND (reference sequence). V dropped 6 bases and J dropped 0 bases, with 11 bases sitting between them. The CDR3 totals 14 residues. The full variable domain, completed using reference TRBV19 and TRBJ2-5, is DGGITQSPKYLFRKEGQNVTLSCEQNLNHDAMYWYRQDPGQGLRLIYYSQIVNDFQKGDIAEGYSVSREKKESFPLTVTSAQKNPTAFYLCASRAGGNQETQYFGPGTRLLVL.

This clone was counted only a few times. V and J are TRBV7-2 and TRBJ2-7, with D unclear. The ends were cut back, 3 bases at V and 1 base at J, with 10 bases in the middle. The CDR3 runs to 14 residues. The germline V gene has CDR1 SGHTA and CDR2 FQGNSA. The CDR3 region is CASSFLQSSYEQYF. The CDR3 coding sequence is TGTGCCAGCAGCTTTTTACAGTCATCCTACGAGCAGTACTTC.

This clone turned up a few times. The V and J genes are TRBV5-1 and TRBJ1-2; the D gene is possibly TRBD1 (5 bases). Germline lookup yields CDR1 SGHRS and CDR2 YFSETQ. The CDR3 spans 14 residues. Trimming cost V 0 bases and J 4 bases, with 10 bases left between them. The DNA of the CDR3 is TGCGCCAGCAGCTTGGAGGGGCGGAGCTATGGCTACACCTTC. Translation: CASSLEGRSYGYTF.

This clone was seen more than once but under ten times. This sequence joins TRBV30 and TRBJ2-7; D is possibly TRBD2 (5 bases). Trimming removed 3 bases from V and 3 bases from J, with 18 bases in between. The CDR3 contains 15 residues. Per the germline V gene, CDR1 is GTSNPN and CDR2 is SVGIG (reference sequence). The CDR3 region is CAWSNLSGRLYEQYF. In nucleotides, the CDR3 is TGTGCCTGGAGCAACCTTTCGGGAAGACTCTACGAGCAGTACTTC.

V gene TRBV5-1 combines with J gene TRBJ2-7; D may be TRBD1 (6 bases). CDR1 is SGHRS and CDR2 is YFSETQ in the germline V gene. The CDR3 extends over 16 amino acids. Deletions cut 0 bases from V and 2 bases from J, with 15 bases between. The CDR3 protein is CASSLATTGTPYEQYF. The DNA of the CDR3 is TGCGCCAGCAGCTTGGCCACTACAGGGACCCCCTACGAGCAGTACTTC.

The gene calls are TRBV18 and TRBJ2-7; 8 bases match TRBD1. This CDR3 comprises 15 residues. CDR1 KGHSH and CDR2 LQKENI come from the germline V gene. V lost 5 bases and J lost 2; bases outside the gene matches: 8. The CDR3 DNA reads TGTGCCAGCTCAGAAGGGACAGGCGGTGCCTACGAGCAGTACTTC. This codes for CASSEGTGGAYEQYF.